A selection of T cell receptor beta chains follows, all from one sample in a study of molecular identifiers for immune sequencing clone quantification. TCRdb recomputed calls from the PCR reads with MiXCR, one row per CDR3 protein. The sample includes about 500,000 distinct CDR3 sequences, roughly 23% seen only once; the top ten take 0.7% to 0.95%. The sequenced sample consisted of naive CD8+ T cells from blood, with Jurkat cell RNA spiked in. The receptors originated from a human donor in good health. Some libraries in this study had Jurkat cell RNA spiked in. The CDR3 runs from the conserved cysteine through the conserved F or W. The D gene is left open where the match is weak. Where a row states a size, it is once, few, many or the class of an expanded clone; other rows omit it.

j_gene	v_gene	d_gene	abundance	CDR3nt	CDR3aa
TRBJ1-4	TRBV10-2	.	many	TGCGCCAGCAGTGAGTCGACGCCGGGTTTGGGTGAAAAACTGTTTTTT	CASSESTPGLGEKLFF
TRBJ2-7	TRBV6-1	.	.	TGTGCCAGCAGTGTAACGGGTTCCTACGAGCAGTACTTC	CASSVTGSYEQYF
TRBJ2-7	TRBV5-1	.	many	TGCGCCAGCAGCTTGGTGGGGGGCGGTGAGCAGTACTTC	CASSLVGGGEQYF
TRBJ1-1	TRBV12-3/TRBV12-4	TRBD1	many	TGTGCCAGCAGTGACAGGGACCTGAACACTGAAGCTTTCTTT	CASSDRDLNTEAFF
TRBJ2-7	TRBV14	.	.	TGTGCCAGCAGCCAATCCGGGACACCCATGTACGAGCAGTACTTC	CASSQSGTPMYEQYF
TRBJ2-3	TRBV6-2/TRBV6-3	.	many	TGTGCCAGCACAAGGACAACGCTTAGCACAGATACGCAGTATTTT	CASTRTTLSTDTQYF
TRBJ1-1	TRBV4-2	TRBD1	few	TGTGCCAGCAGCCAGGTACCGGGACAGGGCTTGAACACTGAAGCTTTCTTT	CASSQVPGQGLNTEAFF
TRBJ2-3	TRBV9	TRBD2	.	TGTGCCAGCAGCGTAGCGACGGGGGGGCCGATCGCGGATACGCAGTATTTT	CASSVATGGPIADTQYF
TRBJ2-3	TRBV29-1	TRBD2	many	TGCAGCGTGGAGGGACTAGCGGGAGGAAATACGCAGTATTTT	CSVEGLAGGNTQYF
TRBJ2-5	TRBV6-2/TRBV6-3	.	many	TGTGCCAGCAGTTACTCGAACGAGCAAGAGACCCAGTACTTC	CASSYSNEQETQYF
TRBJ2-3	TRBV4-1	TRBD1	many	TGCGCCAGCAGCCTCGGACAGGGGCCCCCCACCGACACAGATACGCAGTATTTT	CASSLGQGPPTDTDTQYF
TRBJ2-3	TRBV5-1	.	many	TGCGCCAGCAGTTGGATGGGGGGAACAGATACGCAGTATTTT	CASSWMGGTDTQYF
TRBJ1-1	TRBV5-6	.	many	TGTGCCAGCAGCTTTGGGGTTCTGAACACTGAAGCTTTCTTT	CASSFGVLNTEAFF
TRBJ1-2	TRBV7-9	.	.	TGTACCAGCAGCTTAGGACGGGCCTATGGCTACACCTTC	CTSSLGRAYGYTF
TRBJ2-1	TRBV13	TRBD2	many	TGTGCCAGCAGCAATCCGGGACTAGCGGGAGAGCAGTTCTTC	CASSNPGLAGEQFF
TRBJ2-7	TRBV7-6	TRBD2	few	TGTGCCAGCGGCTCCCTAGCGGGAGGATCCGAGCAGTACTTC	CASGSLAGGSEQYF
TRBJ1-1	TRBV7-9	.	.	TGTGCCAGCAGCTGGGTGAGGTCGAACACTGAAGCTTTCTTT	CASSWVRSNTEAFF
TRBJ2-1	TRBV12-5	TRBD1	once	TGTGCTAGTGGTTTGGCCTACCAGGGGGATGGGCAGTTCTTC	CASGLAYQGDGQFF
TRBJ2-1	TRBV21-1	.	few	TGTGCCAGCAGCAAAGCGACTAGCGGGAGTTACAATGAGCAGTTCTTC	CASSKATSGSYNEQFF
TRBJ2-1	TRBV27	TRBD2	few	TGTGCCAGCACTATTCTAGCGGGGGGGCATAATGAGCAGTTCTTC	CASTILAGGHNEQFF
TRBJ2-1	TRBV2	.	many	TGTGCCAGCAGTTCCCCCGTGACTACTGGTGGGATCTTC	CASSSPVTTGGIF
TRBJ2-1	TRBV2	.	many	TGTGCCAGCAGTGAAGGGGGGGAGTACAATGAGCAGTTCTTC	CASSEGGEYNEQFF
TRBJ2-5	TRBV29-1	.	many	TGCAGCGTTTATATGGCCTCGACGATAGGGTTGGCAGAGACCCAGTACTTC	CSVYMASTIGLAETQYF
TRBJ2-3	TRBV7-2	.	many	TGTGCCAGCAGCTTAGTGGTCTACCCCCTGGGCACAGATACGCAGTATTTT	CASSLVVYPLGTDTQYF
TRBJ2-7	TRBV28	.	.	TGTGCCAGCAGTTACCGGGGGGCTCGCGAGTACGAGCAGTACTTC	CASSYRGAREYEQYF
TRBJ2-3	TRBV7-2	.	many	TGTGCCAGCAGCTTAGTGATTTTAGGGGGGCCCGGGGCAGATACGCAGTATTTT	CASSLVILGGPGADTQYF
TRBJ2-3	TRBV6-4	.	many	TGTGCCAGCAGTCAGCGGGTTTCAGATACGCAGTATTTT	CASSQRVSDTQYF
TRBJ2-5	TRBV7-9	.	few	TGTGCCAGCAGCGCTATACCAGAGACCCAGTACTTC	CASSAIPETQYF
TRBJ1-5	TRBV27	.	.	TGTGCCAGCAGCTTAGCGGCCGGGGCTAGCACAGATACGCAGCATTTT	CASSLAAGASTDTQHF
TRBJ2-1	TRBV20-1	TRBD2	many	TGCAGTGCTAGAGATTTAGTCGGGGGGGCTTCGAATGAGCAGTTCTTC	CSARDLVGGASNEQFF
TRBJ2-3	TRBV14	.	many	TGTGCCAGCAGCCAAGATGTTCAGGGAGATACGCAGTATTTT	CASSQDVQGDTQYF
TRBJ1-1	TRBV10-2	.	many	TGCGCCAGCAGTGATCCCCTATTCGGCACTGAAGCTTTCTTT	CASSDPLFGTEAFF
TRBJ2-7	TRBV4-3	.	.	TGCGCCAGCAGCCAAGCTAGGAGCTCCTACGAGCAGAACTTC	CASSQARSSYEQNF
TRBJ2-1	TRBV20-1	.	.	TGCAGTGCTAGAGCGGCCGGTACCTACAATGAGCAGTTCTTC	CSARAAGTYNEQFF
TRBJ2-1	TRBV7-2	.	many	TGTGCCAGCAGCTTGGACGGGAGCTCCTACAATGAGCAGTTCTTC	CASSLDGSSYNEQFF
TRBJ1-2	TRBV9	.	few	TGTGCCAGCAGTGAGTATACAGGACAGACCTATGGCTACACCTTC	CASSEYTGQTYGYTF
TRBJ2-5	TRBV18	.	.	TGTGCCAGCTCACCCGCGGGACACCCCCAAGAGACCCAGTACTTC	CASSPAGHPQETQYF
TRBJ2-5	TRBV7-9	TRBD2	few	TGTGCCAGCAGCTTAGCGCGGGGGGCATCGGAGACCCAGTACTTC	CASSLARGASETQYF
TRBJ1-3	TRBV6-2/TRBV6-3	.	many	TGTGCCAGCACCCCAGTGGGCTCTGGAAACACCATATATTTT	CASTPVGSGNTIYF
TRBJ2-7	TRBV4-3	.	many	TGCGCCAGCAGCCAAGGGGTGTGGGTGTACGAGCAGTACTTC	CASSQGVWVYEQYF
TRBJ2-7	TRBV27	TRBD1	few	TGTGCCAGCAGCATGGGACAGAACTTCTACGAGCAGTACTTC	CASSMGQNFYEQYF
TRBJ2-2	TRBV18	.	.	TGTGCCAGCCCATTTGAGGGGATGAACACCGGGGAGCTGTTTTTT	CASPFEGMNTGELFF
TRBJ1-1	TRBV6-6	.	many	TGTGCCAGCAGGTTTTGGGAGGACACTGAAGCTTTCTTT	CASRFWEDTEAFF
TRBJ1-6	TRBV7-8	TRBD1	many	TGTGCCAGCAGCTCCCTGGACAGGCTAAGCAGCTCCTATAATTCACCCCTCCACTTT	CASSSLDRLSSSYNSPLHF
TRBJ1-2	TRBV30	TRBD1	.	TGTGCCTGGTTTCCGGGACAGGGGCCTGGAATAGGCTACACCTTC	CAWFPGQGPGIGYTF
TRBJ2-3	TRBV15	TRBD2	few	TGTGCCACCAGCAGAGATGGACGACTAGCGGGGGAGCTCTCTAGCACAGATACGCAGTATTTT	CATSRDGRLAGELSSTDTQYF
TRBJ1-1	TRBV7-6	TRBD1	many	TGTGCCAGCAGCCGAGGGACAGAAGTCGCTGAAGCTTTCTTT	CASSRGTEVAEAFF
TRBJ2-7	TRBV5-8	.	many	TGTGCCAGCAGCTCGGACTACTACGAGCAGTACTTC	CASSSDYYEQYF
TRBJ1-1	TRBV20-1	.	.	TGCAGTGCTAGGGGAACCCTGAACACTGAAGCTTTCTTT	CSARGTLNTEAFF